What follows are 3 T cell receptor beta chains derived from one specimen sequenced in a study of T cells after yellow fever vaccination. One entry per CDR3 protein, called by TCRdb with MiXCR from the 5' RACE reads. The data contain about 96,000 distinct CDR3 sequences, about 8.8% of them singletons. This sample comprised CD8+ T cells not binding an NS4B(214-222) dextramer, sorted from PBMCs, obtained less than 16 days after the first yellow fever vaccination. The receptors derive from a man aged 18 to 30 who received the YFV17D yellow fever vaccine.

The chain has TRBV19 and TRBJ1-6, with no clear D. V gave up 6 bases and J gave up 6 bases, with 15 bases separating them. The germline CDR1 and CDR2 sequences are LNHDA and SQIVND (reference sequence). The CDR3 totals 15 residues. CDR3 DNA sequence: TGTGCCAGTAGGGTGACATCGTCTGTTAATTCACCCCTCCACTTT. This sequence encodes CASRVTSSVNSPLHF.

J is TRBJ2-7 and V is TRBV11-2; D is undetermined. CDR1 SGHAT and CDR2 FQNNGV come from the germline V gene. This CDR3 is 12 amino acids long. The germline V and J ends were trimmed by 1 base and 9 bases, with 10 bases remaining between them. DNA for the CDR3: TGTGCCAGCAGCTTAGGGGCTGATGGGCAGTACGTC. Protein sequence: CASSLGADGQYV.

This clonotype was seen a few times. The V and J genes are TRBV11-3 and TRBJ2-5; the D gene could be TRBD1 or TRBD2 (5 bases each). Trimming shortened V by 0 bases and J by 8 bases, and 10 bases separated the two germline ends. This CDR3 is 13 amino acids long. Germline lookup yields CDR1 SGHNT and CDR2 YENEEA. This chain's CDR3 is CASSLELGDTQYF. In DNA form, the CDR3 reads TGTGCCAGCAGCTTAGAGTTAGGGGACACCCAGTACTTC.